Presented here are 6 T cell receptor beta chains from one specimen sequenced in a study of blood T cells in healthy people across ages (dated by TCRdb to between 2014 and 2017). The library was built by means of 5' RACE. TCRdb names Illumina HiSeq 2500 as the instrument used. A second roughly 6 to 12 cycle PCR used a sample-barcoded 5' primer and a J-beta primer mix. TCRdb reprocessing: public reads trimmed at Q25 with fastp, clones called with MiXCR, in-frame beta chains kept. All rows with the same CDR3 protein become a single entry with the most common DNA and genes. This sample holds 850,000 to 1,300,000 distinct CDR3 sequences; under 55% were observed only once. The top ten constitute around 18% of the sample. The sample comprised blood. Receptors originate from a woman aged 60 to 75 in good health.

The chain links TRBV27 to TRBJ2-7; 8 bases fit TRBD1. There are 13 residues in the CDR3. V shed 6 bases, J shed 5 bases, and the junction held 6 bases outside the gene matches. Germline lookup yields CDR1 MNHEY and CDR2 SMNVEV (reference sequence). CDR3 bases: TGTGCCAGCAGCCCGGACAGGGTCCACGAGCAGTACTTC. Translation: CASSPDRVHEQYF.

The DNA for the CDR3 is TGTGCCAGCAGCTTATTATTGGGAGACGAGCAGTACTTC. It yields the protein CASSLLLGDEQYF. This chain links TRBV7-9 with TRBJ2-7, with D perhaps matching TRBD2 (5 bases). CDR3 length: 13 amino acids. V shed 2 bases and J shed 5 bases, with 10 bases lying between them. Germline assignment: CDR1 SEHNR and CDR2 FQNEAQ (reference sequence).

The chain combines TRBV12-3 or TRBV12-4 with TRBJ2-2, with D uncertain. The ends were cut back, 2 bases at V and 4 bases at J, with 8 bases in the middle. The CDR3 contains 14 residues. CDR3 sequence reads: CASSLYTSTGELFF. CDR3 in DNA: TGTGCCAGCAGTTTATACACGAGCACCGGGGAGCTGTTTTTT.

The chain combines TRBV5-1 with TRBJ1-1; 7 bases are a match to TRBD1. The CDR3 length is 16 residues. Looked up from germline, CDR1 is SGHRS and CDR2 is YFSETQ. V shed 1 base and J 1 base; nucleotides not matched to a gene: 7. Written as DNA, the CDR3 is TGCGCCAGCAGCTTGAGAAGGACAGGCGCGAACACTGAAGCTTTCTTT. This encodes CASSLRRTGANTEAFF.

Note on this clonotype: The junction departs from germline at one end; a sequencing error may be responsible. V gene TRBV20-1 combines with J gene TRBJ2-1; perhaps TRBD1 as D (6 bases). CDR3 length equals 17 residues. Germline CDR1 and CDR2: DFQATT and SNEGSKA (reference sequence). CDR3 DNA: TGCGGTGCTAGCCCCCCTCCGTGGGGGCGAGCATCGTATGAGCAGTTCTTC. Residues: CGASPPPWGRASYEQFF.

The gene calls are TRBV28 and TRBJ2-7; D gene unclear. Germline loops: CDR1 MDHEN, CDR2 SYDVKM. CDR3 length equals 13 residues. V was clipped by 6 bases and J by 1 base, with 10 bases between them. Written as DNA, the CDR3 is TGTGCCAGCAGACGAGAGTTATCCTACGAGCAGTACTTC. Translating it yields CASRRELSYEQYF.